This TCR beta chain originates from a study of blood T cell repertoires in COVID-19. Across the study: T cells, B-cell-depleted T cells, or PBMCs provided the cDNA or gDNA that served as material.

Germline CDR1 SQVTM, CDR2 ANQGSEA. Trimming shortened V by 7 bases and J by 2 bases, and 14 bases separated the two germline ends. The CDR3 has 13 amino acids. Ages ranged from about 18 to 100 years, with residence in around 24 US areas. Some clones are missing from TCRdb's copy, which holds only in-frame ones; the method was immunoSEQ multiplex PCR. The table includes hundreds of thousands of clones, almost 90% detected once. The sequence came from a woman aged 18 to 35 with acute COVID-19. This chain uses TRBV29-1 with TRBJ1-1, with a tentative D call TRBD1 (5 bases). Sequencing was done on a sample of PBMCs or T cells enriched from blood (not recorded which). CDR3 protein: CSGMKTENTEAFF. CDR3 DNA: TGCAGCGGGATGAAGACAGAAAACACTGAAGCTTTCTTT. Looking up the rest from reference TRBV29-1 and TRBJ1-1 gives the full variable domain: SAVISQKPSRDICQRGTSLTIQCQVDSQVTMMFWYRQQPGQSLTLIATANQGSEATYESGFVIDKFPISRPNLTFSTLTVSNMSPEDSSIYLCSGMKTENTEAFFGQGTRLTVV.